This T cell receptor beta chain was profiled in a study of OX40 agonist ivuxolimab in advanced cancers. Overall study findings and caveats: On average, CD8+ T cells showed a greater number of expanded clones than CD4+.

Assay: immunoSEQ multiplex PCR; the TCRdb copy retains only in-frame clones and omits some. Among about 82,000 clones, around nine tenths were seen once, and the ten largest hold about 0.35%. Notes on this clone: No antigen is known for it.

With V trimmed by 7 bases and J by 0 bases, 7 bases remained unmatched. This CDR3 is 16 amino acids long. Germline V gene sequence: CDR1 MDHEN, CDR2 SYDVKM. The input for sequencing was CD4+ or CD8+ T cells sorted from blood, taken in a trial of the OX40 agonist ivuxolimab. The chain couples TRBV28 to TRBJ1-5; 9 bases agree with TRBD1. The receptor's source is an adult with an advanced solid tumor such as melanoma, head and neck, liver or kidney cancer. The CDR3 DNA is TGTGCCAGCACTCCCGGGACAGGGAATAGCAATCAGCCCCAGCATTTT. Amino acids: CASTPGTGNSNQPQHF.